The clone carrying this T cell receptor beta chain was detected only a few times. Its antigen remains unidentified. The data were obtained in a study of T cell responses to AZD1222 COVID-19 vaccine. Profiling relied on immunoSEQ multiplex PCR, and the TCRdb table lists in-frame clones only, not all of them. The data hold roughly 130,000 clones, with 88% observed a single time. This CDR3 contains 13 residues. The V gene lost 6 bases and the J gene lost 0 bases, with 6 bases spanning the gap. Germline V gives CDR1 MDHEN, CDR2 SYDVKM. Findings and caveats of the study: Spike-wide coverage was observed for vaccine-associated CD4 TCRs, with dominant responses at 160-218 and 743-854. Baseline testing showed seropositivity in only a handful of AZD1222 recipients.

This sequence joins TRBV28 and TRBJ1-3; no clear D gene. Material: peripheral blood, obtained on day 0 of AZD1222 vaccination. The sequence derives from an adult in good health. The CDR3 sequence is CASREDSGNTIYF. The CDR3 coding sequence is TGTGCCAGCAGGGAAGACTCTGGAAACACCATATATTTT.